This is a list of T cell receptor beta chains from one sample in a study of early T cells in non-severe SARS-CoV-2 infection. TCRdb analysed the 5' RACE reads with MiXCR anew, one entry per CDR3 protein. The sample lists 70,000 to 90,000 distinct CDR3 sequences; approximately 12% were seen once. Sequencing used whole blood. These receptor sequences come from an adult who was a healthcare worker with PCR-confirmed SARS-CoV-2 infection or an uninfected control (not recorded which). The CDR3 runs from the conserved cysteine through the conserved F or W. The D gene is left open where the match is weak. The size field is filled for only some rows; it gives once, few, many or a size class.

cdr3_nt,cdr3_aa,d_call,clone_size,v_call,j_call,cdr3_length
TGCAGTGCTAGAGTCGGACAGGGTTGGGACACTGAAGCTTTCTTT,CSARVGQGWDTEAFF,TRBD1,many,TRBV20-1,TRBJ1-1,15
TGCGCCTCGAGCAGGGCAGCCTATAGCACAGATACGCAGTATTTT,CASSRAAYSTDTQYF,NA,NA,TRBV5-1,TRBJ2-3,15
TGCGCCAGCAGCCAAGATTTTCTAGCGGGGACGTACGAGCAGTACTTC,CASSQDFLAGTYEQYF,TRBD2,many,TRBV4-1,TRBJ2-7,16
TGCGCCAGCAGCTTGGAGTGGAGCAGGGTGAGAACCGGGGAGCTGTTTTTT,CASSLEWSRVRTGELFF,NA,few,TRBV5-1,TRBJ2-2,17
TGTGCCAGCAGCTCCTCCGGACATAATTCACCCCTCCACTTT,CASSSSGHNSPLHF,NA,NA,TRBV5-4,TRBJ1-6,14
TGCAGCGTTGAGCGGCAGGGCCAATACACTGAAGCTTTCTTT,CSVERQGQYTEAFF,NA,many,TRBV29-1,TRBJ1-1,14
TGTGCCAGTAGTATCTGGCTTGACACTGAAGCTTTCTTT,CASSIWLDTEAFF,NA,many,TRBV19,TRBJ1-1,13
TGCAGTGCTAGAGAAGGGTCCTACGAGCAGTACTTC,CSAREGSYEQYF,NA,many,TRBV20-1,TRBJ2-7,12
TGTGCCAGCAGTTACTCAGGCGGGAGGCCCACAGATACGCAGTATTTT,CASSYSGGRPTDTQYF,TRBD2,many,TRBV6-6,TRBJ2-3,16
TGTGCCAGCAGCCCCCCCGGCAGGGGAGGATCACCCCTCCACTTT,CASSPPGRGGSPLHF,NA,many,TRBV11-2,TRBJ1-6,15
TGTGCCAGCAGGCAGGGGGGAGGAAATGAGCAGTTCTTC,CASRQGGGNEQFF,NA,few,TRBV2,TRBJ2-1,13
TGTGCCAGCAGTTTTCTCTCCTACGAGCAGTACTTC,CASSFLSYEQYF,NA,few,TRBV28,TRBJ2-7,12
TGTGCCAGCAGTAGGCTCCTCTCACTCCGCTACAATGAGCAGTTCTTC,CASSRLLSLRYNEQFF,NA,many,TRBV11-2,TRBJ2-1,16
TGTGCCAGCAGCAACACAGGGTTACGGACTGAAGCTTTCTTT,CASSNTGLRTEAFF,NA,many,TRBV6-4,TRBJ1-1,14
TGTGCCAGCAGTCCCGGGGACAGTTTGTACTTC,CASSPGDSLYF,TRBD1,NA,TRBV27,TRBJ2-7,11
TGTGCCAGCAGTTACCGAGGACAGGGGGCTACTAATGAAAAACTGTTTTTT,CASSYRGQGATNEKLFF,TRBD1,few,TRBV6-6,TRBJ1-4,17
TGTGCCAGCAAGGGGGGGAGCTCCTACAATGAGCAGTTCTTC,CASKGGSSYNEQFF,NA,NA,TRBV28,TRBJ2-1,14
TGTGCCAGCACCCCGAGCGGGAGTAAATCCTACGAGCAGTACTTC,CASTPSGSKSYEQYF,TRBD2,NA,TRBV28,TRBJ2-7,15